The 10 T cell receptor beta chains below all came from one sample that was sequenced in a study of shared clonotypes between healthy human individuals. The protocol was immunoSEQ multiplex PCR, while the TCRdb copy is restricted to in-frame clones and leaves out a portion. Among 2 million to 2.5 million clones listed, 85% to 95% were seen once. Sequencing was done on a sample of naive CD4+ T cells from PBMCs. Subset here: CD45RA+ positively selected. The receptors come from a man between 18 and 29 years old in good health. Some clones in this sample may be carry-over from other donors' samples.

The CDR3: CASILRTGRTSGLPEQYF. In nucleotides, the CDR3 is TGTGCCAGCATCCTCCGGACGGGACGGACTAGCGGACTTCCCGAGCAGTACTTC. V usage is TRBV2 and J usage is TRBJ2-7; 10 bases are shared with TRBD2. The CDR3 is 18 residues long. Looked up from germline, CDR1 is SNHLY and CDR2 is FYNNEI. V trimming: 7 bases; J trimming: 6 bases; junction bases outside the gene matches: 21.

This chain joins TRBV15 and TRBJ2-7, with TRBD2 identical over 11 bases. V gave up 8 bases and J gave up 3 bases; unmatched junction bases: 21. This CDR3 spans 19 amino acids. Germline V gene lookup returns CDR1 LNHNV and CDR2 YYDKDF (reference sequence). The CDR3: CATPQRELAGEKFIYEQYF. The DNA for the CDR3 is TGTGCCACCCCGCAACGAGAACTAGCGGGAGAGAAATTCATCTACGAGCAGTACTTC.

Notes on this clone: Other nucleotide sequences in the sample specify the same CDR3. V usage is TRBV29-1 and J usage is TRBJ2-5; 7 nucleotides line up with TRBD1. CDR3 size: 12 residues. With V trimmed by 4 bases and J by 3 bases, 2 bases remained unmatched. From germline, CDR1 is SQVTM and CDR2 ANQGSEA. The CDR3 region is CSVVGGEETQYF. The CDR3, as DNA: TGCAGCGTTGTAGGGGGCGAAGAGACCCAGTACTTC.

This chain uses TRBV6-1 with TRBJ1-4; the D gene is possibly TRBD1 (6 bases). The germline V and J ends were trimmed by 6 bases and 8 bases, with 13 bases remaining between them. This CDR3 comprises 13 residues. CDR1 and CDR2 (germline): MNHNS, SASEGT. For the CDR3, the DNA is TGTGCCAGCAGGAGTACAAGGGGGGAAAAACTGTTTTTT. This encodes CASRSTRGEKLFF.

This clone was observed once. This chain uses TRBV5-4 with TRBJ1-1; D ambiguous. Trimming removed 5 bases at V and 0 bases at J, with 5 bases between. Per the germline V gene, CDR1 is SGHNT and CDR2 is YYREEE (reference sequence). The length of the CDR3 is 12 residues. CDR3 DNA: TGTGCCAGCAGTTATATGAACACTGAAGCTTTCTTT. The encoded protein is CASSYMNTEAFF.

The rearrangement uses TRBV4-2 and TRBJ2-5; unclear D gene. TRBJ2-7 explains the end of the DNA better; the J call may be wrong. Germline V gene lookup returns CDR1 LGHNA and CDR2 YNFKEQ. The CDR3 loop spans 14 amino acids. Here the CDR3 reads CASSRDRGPPEQYF. CDR3 DNA sequence: TGTGCCAGCAGCCGAGACCGAGGCCCGCCCGAGCAGTACTTC.

The table lists this clone with a count of one. This chain links TRBV6-1 with TRBJ1-1; no firm D call. The CDR3 totals 14 residues. The germline CDR1 and CDR2 sequences are MNHNS and SASEGT. V lost 8 bases to trimming and J lost 10 bases, with 23 bases between them. The CDR3 spells CASHEPVLGFAAFF. The CDR3 region has the DNA TGTGCCAGCCATGAACCGGTTCTAGGGTTTGCAGCTTTCTTT.

The rearrangement uses TRBV5-1 and TRBJ2-5, with D possibly TRBD1 on 6 matching bases. The CDR3 extends over 14 amino acids. Germline CDR1 and CDR2: SGHRS and YFSETQ. Trimming left V 7 bases short and J 5 bases short, with 18 bases between. The CDR3 spells CASQDRPRQETQYF. In DNA form, the CDR3 reads TGCGCCAGCCAGGACAGACCAAGACAGGAGACCCAGTACTTC.

The CDR3 region has the DNA TGTGCCAGCAGCCAAGGGTCAGGGGGCGTCTACGAGCAGTACTTC. It translates to CASSQGSGGVYEQYF. The chain combines TRBV4-2 with TRBJ2-7; TRBD1 matches at 8 bases. The trim removed 1 base at V and 3 bases at J, leaving 5 bases unmatched. CDR1 and CDR2 from the germline V gene are LGHNA and YNFKEQ. The CDR3 covers 15 residues.

The chain has TRBV5-6 and TRBJ2-1; 7 bases are a match to TRBD2. Germline-derived CDR1 and CDR2 are SGHDT and YYEEEE. This CDR3 is 13 amino acids long. Trimming at V came to 4 bases and at J to 10 bases, leaving 8 bases not matched to a gene. The CDR3 loop reads CASSIRLAGEQFF. The CDR3, as DNA: TGTGCCAGCAGCATACGACTAGCAGGAGAGCAGTTCTTC.